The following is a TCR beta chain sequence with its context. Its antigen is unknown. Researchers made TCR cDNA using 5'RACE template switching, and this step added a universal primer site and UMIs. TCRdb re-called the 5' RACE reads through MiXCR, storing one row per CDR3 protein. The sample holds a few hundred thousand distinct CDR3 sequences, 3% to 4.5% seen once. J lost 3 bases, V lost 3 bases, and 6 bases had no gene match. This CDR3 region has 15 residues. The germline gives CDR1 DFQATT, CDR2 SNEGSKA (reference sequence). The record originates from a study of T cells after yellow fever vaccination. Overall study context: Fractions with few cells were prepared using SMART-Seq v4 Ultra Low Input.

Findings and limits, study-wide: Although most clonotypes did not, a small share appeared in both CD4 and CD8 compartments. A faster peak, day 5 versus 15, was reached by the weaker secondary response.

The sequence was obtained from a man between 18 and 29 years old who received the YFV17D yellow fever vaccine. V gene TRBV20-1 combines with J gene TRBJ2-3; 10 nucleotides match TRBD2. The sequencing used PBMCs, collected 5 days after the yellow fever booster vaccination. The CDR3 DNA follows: TGCAGTGCTAGTAGAGAGCGGGGGGGGACAGATACGCAGTATTTT. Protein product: CSASRERGGTDTQYF.